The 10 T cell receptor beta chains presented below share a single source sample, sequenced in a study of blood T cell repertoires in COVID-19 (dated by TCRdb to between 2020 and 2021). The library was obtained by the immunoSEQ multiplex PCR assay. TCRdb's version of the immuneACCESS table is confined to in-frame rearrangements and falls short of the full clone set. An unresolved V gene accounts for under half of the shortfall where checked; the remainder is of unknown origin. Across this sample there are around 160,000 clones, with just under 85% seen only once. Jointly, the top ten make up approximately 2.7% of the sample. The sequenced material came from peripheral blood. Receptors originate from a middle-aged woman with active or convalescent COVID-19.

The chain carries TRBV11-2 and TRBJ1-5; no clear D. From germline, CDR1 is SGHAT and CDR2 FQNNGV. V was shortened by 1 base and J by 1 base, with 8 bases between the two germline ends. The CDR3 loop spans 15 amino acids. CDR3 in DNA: TGTGCCAGCAGCTTAGGTCGACAAAGCAATCAGCCCCAGCATTTT. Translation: CASSLGRQSNQPQHF.

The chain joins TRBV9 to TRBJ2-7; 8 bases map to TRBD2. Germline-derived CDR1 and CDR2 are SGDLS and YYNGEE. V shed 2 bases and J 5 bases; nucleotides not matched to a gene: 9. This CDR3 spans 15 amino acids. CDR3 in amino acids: CASSVSSGSPNEQYF. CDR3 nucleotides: TGTGCCAGCAGCGTCTCTAGCGGGTCTCCTAACGAGCAGTACTTC.

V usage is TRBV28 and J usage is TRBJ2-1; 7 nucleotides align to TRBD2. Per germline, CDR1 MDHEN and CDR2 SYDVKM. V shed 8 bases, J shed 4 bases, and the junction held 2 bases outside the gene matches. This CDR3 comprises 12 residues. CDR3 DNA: TGTGCCAGCGGGACTAATTACAATGAGCAGTTCTTC. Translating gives CASGTNYNEQFF. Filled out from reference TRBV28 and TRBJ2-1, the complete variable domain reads DVKVTQSSRYLVKRTGEKVFLECVQDMDHENMFWYRQDPGLGLRLIYFSYDVKMKEKGDIPEGYSVSREKKERFSLILESASTNQTSMYLCASGTNYNEQFFGPGTRLTVL.

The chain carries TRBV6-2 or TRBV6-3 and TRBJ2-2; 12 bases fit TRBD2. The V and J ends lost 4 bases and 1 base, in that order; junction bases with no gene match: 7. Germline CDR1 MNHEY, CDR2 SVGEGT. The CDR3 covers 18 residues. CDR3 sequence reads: CASSCKRLAGVNTGELFF. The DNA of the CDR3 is TGTGCCAGCAGTTGCAAACGACTAGCGGGAGTGAACACCGGGGAGCTGTTTTTT.

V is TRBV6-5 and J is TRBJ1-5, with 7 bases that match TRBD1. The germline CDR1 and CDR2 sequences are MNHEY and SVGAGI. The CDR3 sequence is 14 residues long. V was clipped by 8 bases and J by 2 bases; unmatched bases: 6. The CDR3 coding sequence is TGTGCCAGCTTAGACAGGGTAGGCAATCAGCCCCAGCATTTT. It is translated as CASLDRVGNQPQHF.

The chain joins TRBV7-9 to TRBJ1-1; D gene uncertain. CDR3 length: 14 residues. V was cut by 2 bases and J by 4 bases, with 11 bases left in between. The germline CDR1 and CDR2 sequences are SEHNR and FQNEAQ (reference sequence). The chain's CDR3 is CASSLRARGTEAFF. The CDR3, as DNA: TGTGCCAGCAGCTTACGGGCCCGGGGCACTGAAGCTTTCTTT.

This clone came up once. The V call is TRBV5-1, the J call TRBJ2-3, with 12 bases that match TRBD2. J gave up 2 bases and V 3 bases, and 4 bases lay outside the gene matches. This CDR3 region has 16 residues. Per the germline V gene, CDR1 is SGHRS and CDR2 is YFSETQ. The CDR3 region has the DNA TGCGCCAGCAGCTCCCTAGCGGGGGGGCCCACAGATACGCAGTATTTT. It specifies CASSSLAGGPTDTQYF.

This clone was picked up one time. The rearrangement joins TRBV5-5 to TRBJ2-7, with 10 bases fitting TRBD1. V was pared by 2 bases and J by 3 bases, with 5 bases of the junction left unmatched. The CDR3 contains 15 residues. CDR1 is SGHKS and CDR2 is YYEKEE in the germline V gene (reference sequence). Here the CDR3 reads CASSFLRDRGYEQYF. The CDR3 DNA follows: TGTGCCAGCAGCTTCTTGAGGGACAGGGGCTACGAGCAGTACTTC.

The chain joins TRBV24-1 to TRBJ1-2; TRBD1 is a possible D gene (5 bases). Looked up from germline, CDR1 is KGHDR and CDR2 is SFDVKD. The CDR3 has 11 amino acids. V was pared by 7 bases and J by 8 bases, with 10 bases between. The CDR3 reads CATRGPSGYTF. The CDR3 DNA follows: TGTGCCACCAGGGGGCCGTCCGGCTACACCTTC.

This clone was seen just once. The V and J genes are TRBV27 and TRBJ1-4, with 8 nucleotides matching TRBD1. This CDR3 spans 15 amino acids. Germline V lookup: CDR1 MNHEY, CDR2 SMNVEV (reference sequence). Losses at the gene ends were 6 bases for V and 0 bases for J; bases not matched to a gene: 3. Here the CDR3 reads CASRGQASTNEKLFF. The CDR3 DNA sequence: TGTGCCAGCAGGGGACAGGCCTCAACTAATGAAAAACTGTTTTTT.